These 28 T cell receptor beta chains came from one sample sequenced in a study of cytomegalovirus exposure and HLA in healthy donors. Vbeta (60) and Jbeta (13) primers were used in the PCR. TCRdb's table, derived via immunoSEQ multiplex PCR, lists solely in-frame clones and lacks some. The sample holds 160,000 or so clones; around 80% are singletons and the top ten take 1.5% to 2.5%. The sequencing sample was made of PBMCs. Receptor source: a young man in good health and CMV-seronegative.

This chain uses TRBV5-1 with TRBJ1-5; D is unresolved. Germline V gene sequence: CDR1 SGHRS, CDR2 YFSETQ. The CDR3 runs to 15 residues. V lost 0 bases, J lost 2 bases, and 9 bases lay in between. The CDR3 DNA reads TGCGCCAGCAGCTTGGACCCAGAAGGCAATCAGCCCCAGCATTTT. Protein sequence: CASSLDPEGNQPQHF.

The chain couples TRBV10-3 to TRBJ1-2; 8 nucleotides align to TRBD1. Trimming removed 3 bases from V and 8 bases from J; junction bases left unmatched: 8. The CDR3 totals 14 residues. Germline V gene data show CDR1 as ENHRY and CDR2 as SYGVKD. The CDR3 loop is CAISDTGTGEGYTF. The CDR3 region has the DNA TGTGCCATCAGTGATACCGGGACAGGAGAAGGCTACACCTTC.

The CDR3 region is CASSNGGGYYMDEQFF. The CDR3 DNA reads TGTGCCAGCTCAAACGGGGGAGGGTACTATATGGATGAGCAGTTCTTC. The V gene is TRBV18, the J gene TRBJ2-1; 7 positions match TRBD2. V gave up 5 bases and J gave up 8 bases; unmatched junction bases: 15. The germline CDR1 and CDR2 sequences are KGHSH and LQKENI. The CDR3 runs to 16 residues.

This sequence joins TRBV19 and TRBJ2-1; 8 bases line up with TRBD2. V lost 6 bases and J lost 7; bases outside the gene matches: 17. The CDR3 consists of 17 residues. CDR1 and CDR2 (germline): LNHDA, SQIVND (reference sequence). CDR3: CASRWSGREDGENEQFF. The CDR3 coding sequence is TGTGCCAGTAGGTGGTCCGGGCGGGAGGACGGGGAAAATGAGCAGTTCTTC.

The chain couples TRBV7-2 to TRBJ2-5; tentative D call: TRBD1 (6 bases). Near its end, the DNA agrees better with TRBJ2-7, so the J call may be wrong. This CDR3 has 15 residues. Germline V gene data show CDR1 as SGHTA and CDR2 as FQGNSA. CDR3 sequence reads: CASSSTGKMRYEQYF. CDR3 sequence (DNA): TGTGCCAGCAGCTCAACAGGGAAGATGCGGTACGAGCAGTACTTC.

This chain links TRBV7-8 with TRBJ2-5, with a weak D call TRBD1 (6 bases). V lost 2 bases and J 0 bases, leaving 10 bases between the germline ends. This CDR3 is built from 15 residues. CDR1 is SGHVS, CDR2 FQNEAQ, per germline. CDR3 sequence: CASSLLGQYQETQYF. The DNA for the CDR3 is TGTGCCAGCAGCTTACTCGGACAGTACCAAGAGACCCAGTACTTC.

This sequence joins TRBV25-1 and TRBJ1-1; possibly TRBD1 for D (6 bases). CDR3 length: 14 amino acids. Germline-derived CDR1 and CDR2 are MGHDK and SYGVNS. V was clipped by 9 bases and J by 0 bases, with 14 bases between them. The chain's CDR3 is CASRKQGVNTEAFF. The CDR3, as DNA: TGTGCCAGTCGGAAACAGGGTGTGAACACTGAAGCTTTCTTT.

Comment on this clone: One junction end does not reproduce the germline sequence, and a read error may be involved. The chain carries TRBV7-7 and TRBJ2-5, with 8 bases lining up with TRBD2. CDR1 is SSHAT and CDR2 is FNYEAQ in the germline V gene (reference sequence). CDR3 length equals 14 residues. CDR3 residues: CASSLGTSQETQYF. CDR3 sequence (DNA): TGTGCTAGCAGCTTAGGGACTAGCCAAGAGACCCAGTACTTC.

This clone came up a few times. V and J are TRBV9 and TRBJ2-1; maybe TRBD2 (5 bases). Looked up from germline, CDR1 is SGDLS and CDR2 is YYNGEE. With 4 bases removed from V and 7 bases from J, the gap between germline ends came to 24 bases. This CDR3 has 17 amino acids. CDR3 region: CASSTWAGNQRGNEQFF. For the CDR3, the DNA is TGTGCCAGCAGCACGTGGGCGGGCAATCAAAGAGGTAATGAGCAGTTCTTC.

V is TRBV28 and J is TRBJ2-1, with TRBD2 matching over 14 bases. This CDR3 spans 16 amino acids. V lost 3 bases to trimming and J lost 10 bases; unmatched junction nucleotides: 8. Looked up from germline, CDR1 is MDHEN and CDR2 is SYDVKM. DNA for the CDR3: TGTGCCAGCAGTTTTCCCGGGACTAGCGGGAGTACAGAGCAGTTCTTC. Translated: CASSFPGTSGSTEQFF.

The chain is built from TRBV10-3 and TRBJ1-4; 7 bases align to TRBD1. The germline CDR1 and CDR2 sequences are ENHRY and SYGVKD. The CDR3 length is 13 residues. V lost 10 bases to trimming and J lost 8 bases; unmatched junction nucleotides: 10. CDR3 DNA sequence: TGTGCCACCTCCGGGACAGAGCGAGAAAAACTGTTTTTT. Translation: CATSGTEREKLFF.

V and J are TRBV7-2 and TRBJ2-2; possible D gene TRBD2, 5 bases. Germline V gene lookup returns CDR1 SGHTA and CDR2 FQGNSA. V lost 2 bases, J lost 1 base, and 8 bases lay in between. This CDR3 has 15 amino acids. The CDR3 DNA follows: TGTGCCAGCAGCTTACGGGGTCAGAACACCGGGGAGCTGTTTTTT. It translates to CASSLRGQNTGELFF.

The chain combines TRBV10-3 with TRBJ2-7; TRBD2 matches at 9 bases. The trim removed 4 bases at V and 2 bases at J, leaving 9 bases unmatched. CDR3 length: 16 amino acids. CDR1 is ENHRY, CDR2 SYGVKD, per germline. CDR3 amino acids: CAISGAGTSIPYEQYF. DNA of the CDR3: TGTGCCATCAGTGGGGCCGGGACTAGCATTCCCTACGAGCAGTACTTC.

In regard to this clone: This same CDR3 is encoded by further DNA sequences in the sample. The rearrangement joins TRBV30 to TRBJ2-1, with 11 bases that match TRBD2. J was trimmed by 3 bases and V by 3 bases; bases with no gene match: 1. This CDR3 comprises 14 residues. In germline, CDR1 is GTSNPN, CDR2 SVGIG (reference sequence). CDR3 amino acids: CAWSGLAGYNEQFF. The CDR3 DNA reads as TGTGCCTGGAGCGGACTAGCGGGCTACAATGAGCAGTTCTTC.

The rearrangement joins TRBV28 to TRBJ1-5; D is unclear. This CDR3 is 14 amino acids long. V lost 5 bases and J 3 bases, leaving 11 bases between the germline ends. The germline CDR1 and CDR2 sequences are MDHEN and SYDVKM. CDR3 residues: CASSPWAFNQPQHF. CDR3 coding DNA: TGTGCCAGCAGTCCATGGGCCTTCAATCAGCCCCAGCATTTT.

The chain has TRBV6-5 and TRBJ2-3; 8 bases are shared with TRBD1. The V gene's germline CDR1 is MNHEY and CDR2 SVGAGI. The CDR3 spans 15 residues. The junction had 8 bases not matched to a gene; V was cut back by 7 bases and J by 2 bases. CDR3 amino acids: CASIDARGPTDTQYF. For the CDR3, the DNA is TGTGCCAGCATCGACGCCAGGGGGCCCACAGATACGCAGTATTTT.

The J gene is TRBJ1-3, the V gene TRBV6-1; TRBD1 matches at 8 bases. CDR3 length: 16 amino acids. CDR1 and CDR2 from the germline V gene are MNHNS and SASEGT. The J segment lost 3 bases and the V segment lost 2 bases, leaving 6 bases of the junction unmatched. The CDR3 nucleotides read TGTGCCAGCAGTGAACGCGGACAGGGAGGTGGAAACACCATATATTTT. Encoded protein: CASSERGQGGGNTIYF.

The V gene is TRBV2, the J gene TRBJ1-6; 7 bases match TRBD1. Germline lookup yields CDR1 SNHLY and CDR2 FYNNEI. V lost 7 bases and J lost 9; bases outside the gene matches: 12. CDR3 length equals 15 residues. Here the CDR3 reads CASIGQALTGSPLHF. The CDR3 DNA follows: TGTGCCAGCATAGGACAGGCCCTAACAGGTTCACCCCTCCACTTT.

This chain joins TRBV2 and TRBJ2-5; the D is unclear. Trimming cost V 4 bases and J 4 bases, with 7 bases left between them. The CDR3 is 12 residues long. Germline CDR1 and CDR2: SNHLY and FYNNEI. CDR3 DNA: TGTGCCAGCAGTGGAGAGGTAGAGACCCAGTACTTC. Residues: CASSGEVETQYF. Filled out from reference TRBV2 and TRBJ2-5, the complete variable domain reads EPEVTQTPSHQVTQMGQEVILRCVPISNHLYFYWYRQILGQKVEFLVSFYNNEISEKSEIFDDQFSVERPDGSNFTLKIRSTKLEDSAMYFCASSGEVETQYFGPGTRLLVL.

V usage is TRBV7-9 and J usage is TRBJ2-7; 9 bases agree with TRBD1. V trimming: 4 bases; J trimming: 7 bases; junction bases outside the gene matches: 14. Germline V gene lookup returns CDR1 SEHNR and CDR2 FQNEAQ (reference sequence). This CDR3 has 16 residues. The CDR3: CASSSILGTGFWEQYF. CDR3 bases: TGTGCCAGCAGCTCTATTCTCGGGACAGGGTTTTGGGAGCAGTACTTC.

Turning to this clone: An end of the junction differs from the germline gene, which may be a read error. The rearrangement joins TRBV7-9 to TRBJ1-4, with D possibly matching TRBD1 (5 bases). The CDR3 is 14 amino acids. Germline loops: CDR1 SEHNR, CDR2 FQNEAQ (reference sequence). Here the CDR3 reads CSSSLGKGDEKLFF. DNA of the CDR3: TGTTCCAGCAGCTTAGGGAAAGGGGATGAAAAACTGTTTTTT. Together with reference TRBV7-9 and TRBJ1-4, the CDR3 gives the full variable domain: DTGVSQNPRHKITKRGQNVTFRCDPISEHNRLYWYRQTLGQGPEFLTYFQNEAQLEKSRLLSDRFSAERPKGSFSTLEIQRTEQGDSAMYLCSSSLGKGDEKLFFGSGTQLSVL.

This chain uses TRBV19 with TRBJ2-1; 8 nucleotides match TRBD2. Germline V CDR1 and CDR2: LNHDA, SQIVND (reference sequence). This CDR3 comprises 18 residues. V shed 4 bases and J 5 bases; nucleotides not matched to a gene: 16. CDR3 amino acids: CASSSRHPGTSPNNEQFF. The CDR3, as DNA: TGTGCCAGTAGTAGCCGGCACCCCGGGACTAGTCCTAACAATGAGCAGTTCTTC.

CDR3 loop: CASSQRVGYGYTF. The CDR3, as DNA: TGTGCCAGCAGCCAGCGGGTTGGCTATGGCTACACCTTC. J is TRBJ1-2 and V is TRBV25-1; D uncertain. CDR3 length: 13 amino acids. V was clipped by 6 bases and J by 4 bases, with 12 bases between them. Germline V gene lookup returns CDR1 MGHDK and CDR2 SYGVNS.

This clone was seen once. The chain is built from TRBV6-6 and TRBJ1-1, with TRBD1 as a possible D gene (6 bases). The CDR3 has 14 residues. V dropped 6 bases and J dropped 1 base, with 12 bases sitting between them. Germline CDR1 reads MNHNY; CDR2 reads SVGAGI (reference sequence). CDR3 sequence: CASRGRDKNTEAFF. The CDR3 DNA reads TGTGCCAGCAGGGGTCGGGACAAGAACACTGAAGCTTTCTTT.

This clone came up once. The CDR3 protein is CSVKQFGGRRGSYNEQFF. CDR3 sequence (DNA): TGCAGCGTTAAACAGTTCGGCGGGAGGAGAGGATCCTACAATGAGCAGTTCTTC. The chain links TRBV29-1 to TRBJ2-1, with TRBD2 identical over 8 bases. CDR1 and CDR2 from the germline V gene are SQVTM and ANQGSEA. This CDR3 spans 18 amino acids. Trimming cost V 5 bases and J 1 base; bases outside gene matches: 16.

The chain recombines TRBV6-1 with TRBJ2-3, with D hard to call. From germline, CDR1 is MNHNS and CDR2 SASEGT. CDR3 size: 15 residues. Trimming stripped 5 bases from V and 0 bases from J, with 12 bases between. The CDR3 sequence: CASSLLPVSTDTQYF. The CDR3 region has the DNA TGTGCCAGCAGTTTACTGCCCGTTAGCACAGATACGCAGTATTTT.

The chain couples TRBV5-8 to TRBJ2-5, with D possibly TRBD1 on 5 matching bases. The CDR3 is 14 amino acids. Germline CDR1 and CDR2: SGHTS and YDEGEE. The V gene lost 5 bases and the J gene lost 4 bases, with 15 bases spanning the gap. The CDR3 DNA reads TGTGCCAGCAGAACGCAGGGTGCCCTAGAGACCCAGTACTTC. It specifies CASRTQGALETQYF.

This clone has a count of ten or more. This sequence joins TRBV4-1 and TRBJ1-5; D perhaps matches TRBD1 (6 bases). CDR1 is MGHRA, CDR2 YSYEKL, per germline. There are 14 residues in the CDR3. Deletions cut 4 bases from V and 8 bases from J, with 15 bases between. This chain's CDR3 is CASSRHRVKEPQHF. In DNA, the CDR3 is TGCGCCAGCAGCCGTCACAGGGTGAAGGAGCCCCAGCATTTT.